The entry below describes one TCR beta chain. Its cognate antigen is unknown. This sample was included in a study of vaccination and CD4 T cells after COVID-19. In the study overall: SARS-CoV-2 PCR on nasal swabs had been positive for the convalescent patients; several were mild and one was severe. Participants received two doses of either BNT162b2 or mRNA-1273 vaccine. The cells were exposed to overlapping spike peptides originating from SARS-CoV-2, HCoV-NL63, HCoV-OC43 and HCoV-229E for stimulation.

Sequenced with the Oncomine TCR Beta short-read assay was DNA taken from cultured CD4+ T cells. TCRdb ran MiXCR on the PCR reads and lists one entry per CDR3 protein. The profile covers tens of thousands of distinct CDR3 sequences, with 30% to 35% appearing a single time and 11% taken by the ten largest. Sample time point: late sampling 161 to 241 days after vaccination in a few convalescent patients. Treatment of the sample: approximately nine-day PBMC culture with coronavirus spike peptide pools or control peptides (ViraFEST assay). Days 3 and 7 saw half the medium swapped for fresh IL-2 medium. This receptor was identified in a human donor who had recovered from COVID-19. The starting material was CD4+ T cells from blood, cultured in vitro, obtained about 7 months after SARS-CoV-2 vaccination.

The CDR3 loop reads CSAHGGASGEGETQYF. CDR3 sequence (DNA): TGCAGTGCCCATGGGGGGGCTAGCGGAGAGGGGGAGACCCAGTACTTC. This rearrangement joins TRBV20-1 to TRBJ2-5; tentatively, D is TRBD2 (7 bases). Germline CDR1 and CDR2: DFQATT and SNEGSKA (reference sequence). The CDR3 sequence is 16 residues long. The V gene lost 6 bases and the J gene lost 5 bases, with 25 bases spanning the gap.